This T cell receptor beta chain was sequenced in a study of cytomegalovirus exposure and HLA in healthy donors. Generated by immunoSEQ multiplex PCR, the TCRdb table keeps only in-frame clones and is missing some. This sample has 200,000 to 300,000 clones, with roughly 87% found just once. V was clipped by 7 bases and J by 5 bases; unmatched bases: 8. Germline lookup yields CDR1 MGHDK and CDR2 SYGVNS. This CDR3 is built from 14 residues. Details on this clone: The antigen is not known.

Study outcomes and limitations: Most TCR sequences were seen very rarely across donors, but some public TCRs occurred in many. Clusters of TCRs from the first cohort tended to co-occur in the roughly 120 validation repertoires (as a later analysis found).

This receptor was obtained from a man between 18 and 35 years old in good health and CMV-seropositive. Material: PBMCs. This rearrangement joins TRBV25-1 to TRBJ2-7, with TRBD1 matching over 10 bases. The CDR3 loop reads CASTPGQGFHEQYF. The CDR3 DNA reads as TGTGCCAGCACCCCGGGACAGGGGTTTCACGAGCAGTACTTC.